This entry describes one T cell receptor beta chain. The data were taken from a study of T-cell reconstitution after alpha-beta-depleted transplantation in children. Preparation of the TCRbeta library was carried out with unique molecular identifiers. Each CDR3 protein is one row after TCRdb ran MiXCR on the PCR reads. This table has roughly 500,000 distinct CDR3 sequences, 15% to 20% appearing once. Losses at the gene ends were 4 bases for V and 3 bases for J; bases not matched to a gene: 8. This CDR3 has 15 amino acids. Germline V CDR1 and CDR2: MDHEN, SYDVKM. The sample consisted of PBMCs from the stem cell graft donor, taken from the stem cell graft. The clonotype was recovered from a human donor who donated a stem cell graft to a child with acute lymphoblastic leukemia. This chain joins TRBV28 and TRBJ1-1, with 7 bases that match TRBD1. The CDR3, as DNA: TGTGCCAGCAGTTCCCTGGGACAGTACCACACTGAAGCTTTCTTT. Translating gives CASSSLGQYHTEAFF.